Shown below are 24 T cell receptor beta chains from a single sample sequenced in a study of early T cells in non-severe SARS-CoV-2 infection. TCRdb analysed the 5' RACE reads with MiXCR anew, one entry per CDR3 protein. The sample lists tens of thousands of distinct CDR3 sequences; approximately 13% were seen once. The sample consisted of whole blood, taken at baseline. The receptors come from an adult who was a healthcare worker with PCR-confirmed SARS-CoV-2 infection or an uninfected control (not recorded which).

V is TRBV18 and J is TRBJ1-1; D gene ambiguous. Looked up from germline, CDR1 is KGHSH and CDR2 is LQKENI. This CDR3 spans 13 amino acids. V lost 3 bases and J lost 4, with 9 bases in between. The CDR3 is CASSPPEATEAFF. The CDR3 DNA follows: TGTGCCAGCTCACCCCCGGAGGCCACTGAAGCTTTCTTT.

This clonotype was seen a few times. This chain joins TRBV11-2 and TRBJ1-2; D perhaps matches TRBD1 (6 bases). Deletions cut 5 bases from V and 2 bases from J, with 21 bases between. The CDR3 spans 17 residues. CDR1 and CDR2 from the germline V gene are SGHAT and FQNNGV. The CDR3 loop is CASSRLGGRTSNYGYTF. Here the CDR3 DNA reads TGTGCCAGCAGCCGTCTCGGGGGCCGGACGTCCAACTATGGCTACACCTTC.

This clonotype was picked up a small number of times. The V gene is TRBV3-1, the J gene TRBJ1-1; 7 bases fit TRBD1. The CDR3 contains 14 residues. Trimming took 7 bases from V and 3 from J; bases not matched to a gene: 8. The germline V gene has CDR1 LGHDT and CDR2 YNNKEL (reference sequence). CDR3 amino acids: CASNFGQADTEAFF. The CDR3 bases are TGTGCCAGCAACTTTGGACAGGCGGACACTGAAGCTTTCTTT.

The J gene is TRBJ2-3, the V gene TRBV6-2 or TRBV6-3; 10 bases map to TRBD2. This CDR3 is 18 amino acids long. Germline assignment: CDR1 MNHEY and CDR2 SVGEGT. V was pared by 5 bases and J by 3 bases, with 14 bases of the junction left unmatched. The CDR3 spells CASSPRSSSGSRTDTQYF. The CDR3 bases are TGTGCCAGCAGTCCTCGTTCCTCTAGCGGGAGTAGGACAGATACGCAGTATTTT.

This clonotype was seen at least ten times. The chain recombines TRBV20-1 with TRBJ1-5; 9 positions agree with TRBD1. The length of the CDR3 is 14 residues. The trim removed 6 bases at V and 6 bases at J, leaving 9 bases unmatched. Germline CDR1 and CDR2: DFQATT and SNEGSKA (reference sequence). This CDR3 reads CSAESGQGIQPQHF. In nucleotides, the CDR3 is TGCAGTGCGGAATCGGGACAGGGTATTCAGCCCCAGCATTTT.

This chain links TRBV19 with TRBJ1-2; weak D call: TRBD1 (6 bases). This CDR3 is built from 16 residues. V lost 1 base, J lost 5 bases, and 17 bases lay in between. Germline CDR1 is LNHDA and CDR2 is SQIVND (reference sequence). CDR3 protein: CASSIASTDSLYGYTF. CDR3 coding DNA: TGTGCCAGTAGTATAGCTTCGACGGACAGCTTGTATGGCTACACCTTC. Combining the CDR3 with reference TRBV19 and TRBJ1-2 gives the whole variable domain DGGITQSPKYLFRKEGQNVTLSCEQNLNHDAMYWYRQDPGQGLRLIYYSQIVNDFQKGDIAEGYSVSREKKESFPLTVTSAQKNPTAFYLCASSIASTDSLYGYTFGSGTRLTVV.

This clonotype has at least ten counts. The chain combines TRBV5-4 with TRBJ1-5, with D perhaps matching TRBD1 (5 bases). In germline, CDR1 is SGHNT, CDR2 YYREEE (reference sequence). Trimming took 1 base from V and 4 from J, leaving 9 bases between them. The CDR3 covers 14 residues. The CDR3 here is CASSLQGANQPQHF. The CDR3 DNA follows: TGTGCCAGCAGCTTGCAGGGAGCTAATCAGCCCCAGCATTTT. The whole variable domain, remainder taken from reference TRBV5-4 and TRBJ1-5, is ETGVTQSPTHLIKTRGQQVTLRCSSQSGHNTVSWYQQALGQGPQFIFQYYREEENGRGNFPPRFSGLQFPNYSSELNVNALELDDSALYLCASSLQGANQPQHFGDGTRLSIL.

This clonotype has more than one count but fewer than ten. The chain has TRBV10-1 and TRBJ1-6; D gene ambiguous. The germline V gene encodes CDR1 WNHNN and CDR2 SYGVQD (reference sequence). CDR3 size: 14 residues. V dropped 6 bases and J dropped 8 bases, with 14 bases sitting between them. The CDR3 coding sequence is TGCGCCAGCAGGGACTCCGGCAGTGATTCACCCCTCCACTTT. It encodes CASRDSGSDSPLHF.

The gene calls are TRBV4-1 and TRBJ2-5; D unresolved. V was pared by 1 base and J by 8 bases, with 2 bases between. Germline loops: CDR1 MGHRA, CDR2 YSYEKL. The CDR3 contains 10 residues. DNA for the CDR3: TGCGCCAGCAGCCAAGTCACCCAGTACTTC. It is translated as CASSQVTQYF.

At least ten counts were recorded for this clonotype. The genes are TRBV20-1 and TRBJ2-7; the match to TRBD2 covers 9 bases. The CDR3 length is 14 residues. The germline V gene encodes CDR1 DFQATT and CDR2 SNEGSKA (reference sequence). V shed 3 bases and J 2 bases; nucleotides not matched to a gene: 5. The CDR3 loop is CSARRASGTYEQYF. The CDR3 region has the DNA TGCAGTGCTAGGCGGGCTAGCGGGACCTACGAGCAGTACTTC.

The chain links TRBV7-9 to TRBJ1-1, with D possibly TRBD1 on 5 matching bases. The CDR3 contains 12 residues. Germline-derived CDR1 and CDR2 are SEHNR and FQNEAQ (reference sequence). The ends were cut back, 6 bases at V and 6 bases at J, with 11 bases in the middle. CDR3 amino acids: CASRPGPPEAFF. In DNA, the CDR3 is TGTGCCAGCAGGCCAGGGCCCCCTGAAGCTTTCTTT. Together with reference TRBV7-9 and TRBJ1-1, the CDR3 gives the full variable domain: DTGVSQNPRHKITKRGQNVTFRCDPISEHNRLYWYRQTLGQGPEFLTYFQNEAQLEKSRLLSDRFSAERPKGSFSTLEIQRTEQGDSAMYLCASRPGPPEAFFGQGTRLTVV.

The chain recombines TRBV10-2 with TRBJ1-1; unclear D gene. V lost 5 bases, J lost 3 bases, and 13 bases lay in between. The CDR3 is made up of 14 amino acids. Germline CDR1 reads WSHSY; CDR2 reads SAAADI. The CDR3 sequence: CASSNKRGDTEAFF. The CDR3 DNA sequence: TGCGCCAGCAGTAATAAGCGGGGTGACACTGAAGCTTTCTTT.

This clonotype was found a few times. V is TRBV7-6 and J is TRBJ1-5; possible D gene TRBD1, 5 bases. This CDR3 is 15 amino acids long. Germline V CDR1 and CDR2: SGHVS, FNYEAQ. Trimming stripped 4 bases from V and 1 base from J, with 11 bases between. CDR3 sequence: CASSSGITSNQPQHF. Written as DNA, the CDR3 is TGTGCCAGCAGCTCAGGGATAACGAGCAATCAGCCCCAGCATTTT.

This clonotype was seen ten or more times. The J gene is TRBJ2-3, the V gene TRBV6-2 or TRBV6-3; TRBD2 aligns across 12 bases. V gave up 5 bases and J gave up 7 bases; unmatched junction bases: 13. Germline values: CDR1 MNHEY, CDR2 SVGEGT. This CDR3 spans 17 amino acids. This CDR3 is CASSQELAGGPSHTQYF. The CDR3 DNA is TGTGCCAGCAGTCAAGAACTAGCGGGAGGCCCTTCTCATACGCAGTATTTT.

This clonotype has more than one count but fewer than ten. J is TRBJ2-3 and V is TRBV19; TRBD2 matches at 11 bases. Germline V gene lookup returns CDR1 LNHDA and CDR2 SQIVND (reference sequence). V shed 3 bases, J shed 1 base, and the junction held 15 bases outside the gene matches. This CDR3 has 20 residues. The CDR3 DNA reads as TGTGCCAGTAGTATTTTGTTCGGGACTAGCGGATATAAGGGCACAGATACGCAGTATTTT. Translated: CASSILFGTSGYKGTDTQYF.

This clonotype was seen repeatedly, ten times or more. The V call is TRBV9, the J call TRBJ2-1; D perhaps matches TRBD1 (6 bases). The CDR3 consists of 11 residues. The ends were cut back, 5 bases at V and 7 bases at J, with 7 bases in the middle. The V gene's germline CDR1 is SGDLS and CDR2 YYNGEE. The CDR3 bases are TGTGCCAGCAGAGGGGGAAATGAGCAGTTCTTC. Translation: CASRGGNEQFF.

This clonotype appeared a few times. One junction end does not reproduce the germline sequence, and a read error may be involved. The J gene is TRBJ2-5, the V gene TRBV7-2; 9 bases fit TRBD2. The CDR3 is made up of 14 amino acids. Germline V gene data show CDR1 as SGHTA and CDR2 as FQGNSA. In nucleotides, the CDR3 is TGTGCCAGCAGCCTAGCGGGGCCGAAAGAGACCCAGTACTTC. Amino acid sequence: CASSLAGPKETQYF.

This clonotype was seen a few times. CDR3 in DNA: TGCGCCAGCAGCCAAGAGGGGAACGAGCAGTACTTC. Amino acids: CASSQEGNEQYF. V gene TRBV4-1 combines with J gene TRBJ2-7; unclear D gene. The CDR3 is made up of 12 amino acids. Looked up from germline, CDR1 is MGHRA and CDR2 is YSYEKL. With 0 bases removed from V and 5 bases from J, the gap between germline ends came to 5 bases.

This rearrangement joins TRBV18 to TRBJ1-1; D might be TRBD1 (6 bases). Per germline, CDR1 KGHSH and CDR2 LQKENI. Trimming took off 3 bases at V and 7 bases at J, with 15 bases between the two ends. The length of the CDR3 is 14 residues. The CDR3, as DNA: TGTGCCAGCTCACCGCGACAGGAAGGGAATGAAGCTTTCTTT. This gives the protein CASSPRQEGNEAFF.

As to this clonotype: Germline and junction disagree at one end, which may indicate a read error. The chain links TRBV18 to TRBJ1-5, with TRBD1 matching 10 bases. The CDR3 is 15 amino acids. Germline assignment: CDR1 KGHSH and CDR2 LQKENI. The CDR3 DNA follows: TGTGTCAGCTCACCGGACAGGGGGACCAATCAGCCCCAGCATTTT. Protein product: CVSSPDRGTNQPQHF.

The CDR3 here is CASSSRDSAYNEQFF. CDR3 DNA sequence: TGTGCCAGCAGCTCCCGGGACAGCGCTTACAATGAGCAGTTCTTC. This chain links TRBV11-3 with TRBJ2-1; 7 positions agree with TRBD1. Per the germline V gene, CDR1 is SGHNT and CDR2 is YENEEA. The junction had 7 bases not matched to a gene; V was cut back by 4 bases and J by 4 bases. The CDR3 extends over 15 amino acids.

This clonotype was found a few times. The rearrangement joins TRBV7-3 to TRBJ2-7; either TRBD1 or TRBD2 may supply D (5 bases each). Germline V CDR1 and CDR2: SGHTA, FQGTGA. Trimming took 6 bases from V and 6 from J, leaving 15 bases between them. The CDR3 totals 13 residues. The CDR3 loop reads CASSSDAGSEQYF. CDR3 bases: TGTGCCAGCAGTTCGGATGCAGGGAGCGAGCAGTACTTC.

This clonotype was seen repeatedly, ten times or more. V gene TRBV5-1 combines with J gene TRBJ1-2; D unclear. Trimming took off 5 bases at V and 0 bases at J, with 11 bases between the two ends. Per the germline V gene, CDR1 is SGHRS and CDR2 is YFSETQ. This CDR3 spans 14 amino acids. CDR3 in amino acids: CASRPSGSNYGYTF. DNA of the CDR3: TGCGCCAGCAGACCCAGTGGTTCTAACTATGGCTACACCTTC.

This clonotype has at least ten counts. CDR3 coding DNA: TGTGCCAGCAGCCCTGGGCGGGGGGCCTACGAGCAGTACTTC. Encoded protein: CASSPGRGAYEQYF. This chain uses TRBV6-5 with TRBJ2-7, with 8 bases lining up with TRBD2. From germline, CDR1 is MNHEY and CDR2 SVGAGI. There are 14 residues in the CDR3. V was pared by 6 bases and J by 2 bases, with 6 bases of the junction left unmatched.